This TCR beta chain appears in the sequencing data of a study of cytomegalovirus exposure and HLA in healthy donors. For the study at large: The same platform as the roughly 700 first-cohort repertoires was used for the 110 or so validation repertoires, a later analysis reported. Whole-study results and caveats: Most TCR sequences showed up rarely, but some public TCRs showed up in many donors. According to reports, the classifier identified cytomegalovirus status with high specificity and sensitivity.

Clones were sequenced by immunoSEQ multiplex PCR, and TCRdb holds only the in-frame ones, with some missing. The table lists roughly 100,000 clones, about 94% of them singletons. About this clone: Its antigen is as yet unknown.

The CDR3 contains 14 residues. The junction had 7 bases not matched to a gene; V was cut back by 5 bases and J by 4 bases. Germline CDR1 reads SNHLY; CDR2 reads FYNNEI. This chain uses TRBV2 with TRBJ1-1; 7 nucleotides align to TRBD1. The material sequenced was PBMCs. The clonotype was recovered from a woman between 18 and 29 years old in good health and CMV-seronegative. The CDR3 here is CASSPGQRGTEAFF. The DNA for the CDR3 is TGTGCCAGCAGTCCGGGACAGCGAGGCACTGAAGCTTTCTTT.